This TCR beta chain was profiled in a study of radiotherapy plus CTLA-4 blockade in lung cancer. The germline V gene has CDR1 SGHRS and CDR2 YFSETQ. The ends lost 4 bases at V and 6 bases at J; junction bases unmatched: 9. The CDR3 has 14 amino acids. Remarks on this clone: The antigen remains undetermined.

Regarding the study as a whole: Some TCR clones had been derived from tumors. These clones expanded in peripheral blood after radiotherapy plus ipilimumab.

The assay was immunoSEQ multiplex PCR, and TCRdb's table has in-frame clones only and misses some. The sample carries under 100,000 clones, around 81% recorded once. The receptor comes from a human donor with non-small cell lung cancer that progressed on radiotherapy plus ipilimumab. The sequencing here drew on peripheral blood, taken from a patient treated with radiotherapy plus ipilimumab. The chain is built from TRBV5-1 and TRBJ1-1; 7 nucleotides line up with TRBD1. Here the CDR3 reads CASSVGGGSAEAFF. The CDR3 DNA reads TGCGCCAGCAGCGTAGGGGGCGGAAGCGCTGAAGCTTTCTTT.